The clone carrying this T cell receptor (beta chain) showed up just a few times. The sample belongs to a study of T cell repertoires in cytomegalovirus infection. TCRdb called the reads again in MiXCR, with one record for every CDR3 protein. The data hold about 320,000 distinct CDR3 sequences, with more than 8% observed a single time. The CDR3 is made up of 17 amino acids. Germline V gene data show CDR1 as DFQATT and CDR2 as SNEGSKA (reference sequence). Deletions cut 0 bases from V and 10 bases from J, with 25 bases between. The chain carries TRBV20-1 and TRBJ2-1; tentatively, D is TRBD1 (6 bases). The clonotype was recovered from a human donor in good health (CMV status not recorded). Some clones in this sample may be carry-over from other donors' samples. Specimen: PBMCs. The CDR3, as DNA: TGCAGTGCTAGAGATCTATCCGGGACAAGTGATCTCTTAGAGCAGTTCTTC. As protein: CSARDLSGTSDLLEQFF.